Presented here are 5 T cell receptor beta chains from one specimen sequenced in a study of blood T cell repertoires in COVID-19. The method was immunoSEQ multiplex PCR; TCRdb's version includes in-frame clones alone and lacks a portion of them. The sample carries under 150,000 clones, roughly 88% recorded once. Material for sequencing was peripheral blood. The receptor set was obtained from a woman in her seventies who had recovered from COVID-19.

The chain links TRBV7-2 to TRBJ2-3; tentatively, D is TRBD2 (5 bases). The CDR3 extends over 16 amino acids. V gave up 1 base and J gave up 2 bases, with 13 bases separating them. Germline V lookup: CDR1 SGHTA, CDR2 FQGNSA. CDR3 nucleotide sequence: TGTGCCAGCAGCTTAGTCTCTCTAGCAATCACAGATACGCAGTATTTT. Protein: CASSLVSLAITDTQYF.

J is TRBJ2-7 and V is TRBV1; the D call in the table, TRBD1, was not verified against the DNA. TRBV1 is a pseudogene segment. CDR3 length: 16 residues. This CDR3 is CTSNPDRAPISYEQYF. CDR3 nucleotide sequence: TGCACCAGCAACCCAGACAGGGCCCCAATCTCCTACGAGCAGTACTTC.

The chain has TRBV5-8 and TRBJ2-3; possibly TRBD1 for D (5 bases). The V and J ends lost 5 bases and 7 bases respectively, with 11 bases between them. CDR3 length: 12 amino acids. CDR1 SGHTS and CDR2 YDEGEE come from the germline V gene. CDR3: CASSFDRNTQYF. CDR3 in DNA: TGTGCCAGCAGTTTCGACAGAAATACGCAGTATTTT.

The chain links TRBV20-1 to TRBJ1-2; D perhaps matches TRBD1 (6 bases). CDR1 DFQATT and CDR2 SNEGSKA come from the germline V gene (reference sequence). The length of the CDR3 is 11 residues. Deletions cut 3 bases from V and 8 bases from J, with 10 bases between. The CDR3 is CSASTTGGYTF. The CDR3 DNA reads TGCAGTGCTAGTACAACAGGGGGCTACACCTTC.

V usage is TRBV28 and J usage is TRBJ1-2; tentative D call: TRBD1 (5 bases). CDR3 length equals 11 residues. V lost 6 bases to trimming and J lost 5 bases, with 7 bases between them. Germline CDR1 reads MDHEN; CDR2 reads SYDVKM. Written as DNA, the CDR3 is TGTGCCAGCAGCCCAGGGTATGGCTACACCTTC. This sequence encodes CASSPGYGYTF.